This T cell receptor beta chain was retrieved from a study of T cell responses to AZD1222 COVID-19 vaccine. This clone was counted a single time. Sequenced by immunoSEQ multiplex PCR; TCRdb stores in-frame clones only, minus some. The sample consists of some 120,000 clones, about 90% of them appearing once. The V and J ends lost 1 base and 7 bases respectively, with 14 bases between them. This CDR3 is 13 amino acids long. Germline assignment: CDR1 GTSNPN and CDR2 SVGIG (reference sequence). The material was peripheral blood, obtained on day 0 of AZD1222 vaccination. The clonotype comes from an adult in good health. This sequence joins TRBV30 and TRBJ2-7, with a tentative D call TRBD1 (6 bases). The CDR3 sequence is CAWSAQGPGEQYF. CDR3 in DNA: TGTGCCTGGAGTGCACAGGGTCCGGGGGAGCAGTACTTC.